The 7 T cell receptor beta chains reported below all come from one sample, sequenced in a study of shared clonotypes between healthy human individuals. The protocol was immunoSEQ multiplex PCR, while the TCRdb copy is restricted to in-frame clones and leaves out a portion. This table holds roughly 2.5 million clones, approximately 92% found once. The material sequenced was naive CD4+ T cells sorted from blood. Documented subset: CD45RA+ positively selected. Receptor source: a man between 18 and 35 years old in good health.

J is TRBJ2-5 and V is TRBV7-2; the match to TRBD2 covers 11 bases. The CDR3 is 16 amino acids. Per the germline V gene, CDR1 is SGHTA and CDR2 is FQGNSA. Trimming removed 0 bases from V and 4 bases from J; junction bases left unmatched: 4. CDR3 amino acids: CASSLALGLAVETQYF. The CDR3 nucleotides read TGTGCCAGCAGCTTAGCGTTGGGACTAGCGGTAGAGACCCAGTACTTC. The full variable domain, its missing parts supplied by reference TRBV7-2 and TRBJ2-5, is GAGVSQSPSNKVTEKGKDVELRCDPISGHTALYWYRQSLGQGLEFLIYFQGNSAPDKSGLPSDRFSAERTGGSVSTLTIQRTQQEDSAVYLCASSLALGLAVETQYFGPGTRLLVL.

The chain employs TRBV10-1 and TRBJ2-1, with 15 nucleotides matching TRBD2. Unmatched junction bases numbered 6, after V lost 4 bases and J lost 8 bases. Germline V gene lookup returns CDR1 WNHNN and CDR2 SYGVQD (reference sequence). The CDR3 is 16 residues long. The CDR3 coding sequence is TGCGCCAGCAGTGGGACTAGCGGGAGGGTAGGCGATGAGCAGTTCTTC. It yields the protein CASSGTSGRVGDEQFF.

The CDR3, as DNA: TGTGCCAGCAGCCAAGACCCGGGTAGAGAGCAGTTCTTC. This encodes CASSQDPGREQFF. J is TRBJ2-1 and V is TRBV14; no firm D call. This CDR3 has 13 amino acids. Germline V gives CDR1 SGHDN, CDR2 FVKESK. V was shortened by 0 bases and J by 10 bases, with 10 bases between the two germline ends.

About this clone itself: The sample holds other DNA sequences that translate to the same CDR3. V usage is TRBV19 and J usage is TRBJ2-6; no firm D call. Germline values: CDR1 LNHDA, CDR2 SQIVND (reference sequence). The CDR3 contains 11 residues. V lost 9 bases and J 0 bases, leaving 0 bases between the germline ends. As DNA, the CDR3 is TGTGCCAGCTCTGGGGCCAACGTCCTGACTTTC. This sequence encodes CASSGANVLTF.

The rearrangement joins TRBV5-6 to TRBJ2-2, with unresolved D. V was trimmed by 5 bases and J by 0 bases, leaving 20 bases between them. Germline assignment: CDR1 SGHDT and CDR2 YYEEEE. This CDR3 comprises 18 residues. The chain's CDR3 is CASSFIMFGFSNTGELFF. CDR3 nucleotides: TGTGCCAGCAGTTTTATTATGTTTGGTTTTTCGAACACCGGGGAGCTGTTTTTT. The variable domain in full, with the rest retrieved from reference TRBV5-6 and TRBJ2-2, is DAGVTQSPTHLIKTRGQQVTLRCSPKSGHDTVSWYQQALGQGPQFIFQYYEEEERQRGNFPDRFSGHQFPNYSSELNVNALLLGDSALYLCASSFIMFGFSNTGELFFGEGSRLTVL.

The genes are TRBV9 and TRBJ1-2, with D possibly matching TRBD1 (5 bases). Trimming took 3 bases from V and 2 from J, leaving 11 bases between them. CDR1 is SGDLS, CDR2 YYNGEE, per germline. CDR3 size: 14 residues. CDR3 amino acids: CASSAGGLNYGYTF. CDR3 bases: TGTGCCAGCAGCGCGGGGGGGTTGAACTATGGCTACACCTTC. Complete variable domain (other parts from reference TRBV9 and TRBJ1-2): DSGVTQTPKHLITATGQRVTLRCSPRSGDLSVYWYQQSLDQGLQFLIQYYNGEERAKGNILERFSAQQFPDLHSELNLSSLELGDSALYFCASSAGGLNYGYTFGSGTRLTVV.

V gene TRBV19 combines with J gene TRBJ2-5, with D possibly being TRBD1 (5 bases). The germline CDR1 and CDR2 sequences are LNHDA and SQIVND (reference sequence). The germline V and J ends were trimmed by 7 bases and 4 bases, with 16 bases remaining between them. This CDR3 comprises 14 residues. The chain's CDR3 is CASMAGSTPETQYF. CDR3 nucleotide sequence: TGTGCCAGTATGGCAGGGTCAACTCCAGAGACCCAGTACTTC.